Listed here are 25 T cell receptor beta chains from one sample, sequenced in a study of radiation and T cells in renal cell carcinoma. Treatment given: 15 Gy SBRT to primary tumor, nephrectomy 4 weeks later. Profiling relied on immunoSEQ multiplex PCR, and the TCRdb table lists in-frame clones only, not all of them. The table lists 18,000 or so clones, 45% to 70% of them singletons. This specimen was tumor tissue, taken from a patient whose treatment included radiotherapy and nephrectomy. The origin of the receptors is a man over 45 with renal cell carcinoma.

The genes are TRBV7-2 and TRBJ2-3, with no clear D. V lost 5 bases and J lost 6, with 12 bases in between. This CDR3 spans 13 amino acids. Germline CDR1 is SGHTA and CDR2 is FQGNSA. The CDR3 sequence is CASSNQVGDTQYF. The CDR3, as DNA: TGTGCCAGCAGCAACCAGGTGGGGGATACGCAGTATTTT.

The chain couples TRBV19 to TRBJ2-5, with D unresolved. V lost 8 bases to trimming and J lost 4 bases, with 11 bases between them. The germline V gene encodes CDR1 LNHDA and CDR2 SQIVND (reference sequence). The CDR3 loop spans 12 amino acids. The CDR3 bases are TGTGCCAGTTCGAGGATATCAGAGACCCAGTACTTC. Its protein product is CASSRISETQYF.

The chain joins TRBV27 to TRBJ2-3, with 12 bases fitting TRBD2. V lost 5 bases, J lost 3 bases, and 9 bases stayed unmatched. The V gene's germline CDR1 is MNHEY and CDR2 SMNVEV (reference sequence). This CDR3 is 17 amino acids long. CDR3 sequence (DNA): TGTGCCAGCAGTGGCCTAGCGGGGGGGTTCAGGACAGATACGCAGTATTTT. Translating it yields CASSGLAGGFRTDTQYF.

V usage is TRBV4-1 and J usage is TRBJ1-2; no clear D. The ends were cut back, 1 base at V and 0 bases at J, with 9 bases in the middle. Germline lookup yields CDR1 MGHRA and CDR2 YSYEKL. This CDR3 region has 15 residues. The CDR3 bases are TGCGCCAGCAGCCAAGCCCCCGGAGCTAACTATGGCTACACCTTC. This sequence encodes CASSQAPGANYGYTF.

The chain couples TRBV6-5 to TRBJ1-2; D remains ambiguous. In germline, CDR1 is MNHEY, CDR2 SVGAGI. Deletions cut 5 bases from V and 0 bases from J, with 13 bases between. CDR3 length equals 15 residues. CDR3 in amino acids: CASSLDTGPNYGYTF. CDR3 nucleotide sequence: TGTGCCAGCAGTCTAGACACCGGACCTAACTATGGCTACACCTTC.

The chain combines TRBV6-6 with TRBJ1-1; D possibly corresponds to TRBD1 (5 bases). Per the germline V gene, CDR1 is MNHNY and CDR2 is SVGAGI (reference sequence). Trimming took 1 base from V and 1 from J, leaving 7 bases between them. The CDR3 has 14 residues. The CDR3 reads CASSYLDKNTEAFF. In nucleotides, the CDR3 is TGTGCCAGCAGTTACTTGGACAAGAACACTGAAGCTTTCTTT.

The chain joins TRBV7-9 to TRBJ1-4; D remains ambiguous. Germline CDR1 SEHNR, CDR2 FQNEAQ (reference sequence). The CDR3 length is 13 residues. V lost 6 bases and J lost 8, with 13 bases in between. The CDR3 DNA reads TGTGCCAGCAGTTCAGACCCCGACGAAAAACTGTTTTTT. Translating gives CASSSDPDEKLFF.

The chain recombines TRBV2 with TRBJ2-5, with 10 bases fitting TRBD2. Trimming removed 6 bases from V and 4 bases from J; junction bases left unmatched: 5. Germline values: CDR1 SNHLY, CDR2 FYNNEI. This CDR3 is 14 amino acids long. The CDR3 is CASRISGRVETQYF. DNA of the CDR3: TGTGCCAGCAGGATAAGCGGGAGGGTAGAGACCCAGTACTTC.

The V call is TRBV14, the J call TRBJ2-3; 9 positions agree with TRBD1. CDR3 length: 21 amino acids. V lost 2 bases, J lost 3 bases, and 21 bases stayed unmatched. Per the germline V gene, CDR1 is SGHDN and CDR2 is FVKESK. The CDR3 is CASSQYPPGTGTVGTTDTQYF. The CDR3 DNA reads as TGTGCCAGCAGCCAATATCCTCCCGGGACAGGGACAGTTGGGACGACAGATACGCAGTATTTT.

This clone was counted a few times. This sequence joins TRBV5-1 and TRBJ2-1; D unresolved. This CDR3 has 12 residues. The V gene's germline CDR1 is SGHRS and CDR2 YFSETQ. V was trimmed by 2 bases and J by 10 bases, leaving 10 bases between them. Written as DNA, the CDR3 is TGCGCCAGCAGCTTTGACCAGGAGGAGCAGTTCTTC. Translating it yields CASSFDQEEQFF.

This clone was observed a few times. The V call is TRBV6-5, the J call TRBJ1-2; 9 positions match TRBD1. The CDR3 covers 15 residues. Germline V gene data show CDR1 as MNHEY and CDR2 as SVGAGI. Trimming took 7 bases from V and 3 from J; bases not matched to a gene: 9. CDR3 residues: CASTGPGQGHYGYTF. The CDR3 coding sequence is TGTGCCAGCACCGGCCCGGGACAGGGTCACTATGGCTACACCTTC.

V gene TRBV18 combines with J gene TRBJ2-3; TRBD2 is a possible D gene (6 bases). With 6 bases removed from V and 2 bases from J, the gap between germline ends came to 15 bases. The CDR3 spans 15 residues. Germline CDR1 and CDR2: KGHSH and LQKENI. The CDR3 nucleotides read TGTGCCAGCTCCCCGGACTACCTTTCCACAGATACGCAGTATTTT. It codes for CASSPDYLSTDTQYF.

The chain links TRBV2 to TRBJ1-5; possibly TRBD1 for D (6 bases). CDR1 is SNHLY and CDR2 is FYNNEI in the germline V gene. V lost 4 bases and J 5 bases, leaving 12 bases between the germline ends. The CDR3 contains 14 residues. The CDR3 DNA is TGTGCCAGCAGTGGGGACAAAGGGTATCAGCCCCAGCATTTT. It encodes CASSGDKGYQPQHF.

This clone was observed a handful of times. The chain joins TRBV7-9 to TRBJ2-7, with D possibly matching TRBD1 (6 bases). Germline CDR1 is SEHNR and CDR2 is FQNEAQ (reference sequence). The V end was cut by 1 base, the J end by 5 bases, with 12 bases between. This CDR3 spans 14 amino acids. This chain's CDR3 is CASSLVRGVHEQYF. The CDR3 bases are TGTGCCAGCAGCTTAGTCAGGGGTGTTCACGAGCAGTACTTC.

The chain recombines TRBV28 with TRBJ1-2, with 8 bases fitting TRBD1. V gave up 4 bases and J gave up 8 bases; unmatched junction bases: 12. Germline values: CDR1 MDHEN, CDR2 SYDVKM. The CDR3 spans 15 residues. The DNA of the CDR3 is TGTGCCAGCAGTTGGACAGGGAGGGACCTCGGGGGCTACACCTTC. Protein product: CASSWTGRDLGGYTF.

This clone was counted a few times. The chain joins TRBV2 to TRBJ1-1; weak D call: TRBD1 (6 bases). Germline CDR1 and CDR2: SNHLY and FYNNEI. Deletions cut 2 bases from V and 5 bases from J, with 12 bases between. The CDR3 spans 14 residues. The CDR3: CASSEQGSGTEAFF. CDR3 coding DNA: TGTGCCAGCAGTGAACAGGGGTCGGGGACTGAAGCTTTCTTT.

This clone was detected ten times or more. This chain uses TRBV18 with TRBJ2-3, with D perhaps matching TRBD2 (5 bases). Germline values: CDR1 KGHSH, CDR2 LQKENI. Trimming shortened V by 6 bases and J by 1 base, and 14 bases separated the two germline ends. This CDR3 is built from 15 residues. DNA of the CDR3: TGTGCCAGCTCCGGTATTGAGGGTGGCACAGATACGCAGTATTTT. Protein product: CASSGIEGGTDTQYF.

The chain links TRBV18 to TRBJ1-1; D is uncertain. CDR1 is KGHSH and CDR2 is LQKENI in the germline V gene. V was cut by 6 bases and J by 0 bases, with 20 bases left in between. CDR3 length equals 17 residues. The CDR3, as DNA: TGTGCCAGCTCCCCTTTTCAGCTTGGACCCATGAACACTGAAGCTTTCTTT. Protein sequence: CASSPFQLGPMNTEAFF.

The chain joins TRBV29-1 to TRBJ1-1; possibly TRBD1 for D (5 bases). V lost 3 bases, J lost 0 bases, and 14 bases lay in between. The germline V gene has CDR1 SQVTM and CDR2 ANQGSEA. The CDR3 totals 15 residues. In nucleotides, the CDR3 is TGCAGCGTTGAGAGCAGGGATAAGATGAACACTGAAGCTTTCTTT. Its protein product is CSVESRDKMNTEAFF.

The chain links TRBV7-9 to TRBJ2-7; weak D call: TRBD2 (5 bases). Trimming stripped 2 bases from V and 7 bases from J, with 15 bases between. Looked up from germline, CDR1 is SEHNR and CDR2 is FQNEAQ (reference sequence). This CDR3 spans 14 amino acids. For the CDR3, the DNA is TGTGCCAGCAGCTTAAACGCTCGGGGTCGGGAGCAGTACTTC. Its translation: CASSLNARGREQYF.

This clone was observed many times. This chain uses TRBV7-3 with TRBJ2-1; no reliable D call. This CDR3 is built from 14 residues. Trimming pared 5 bases from V and 1 base from J, leaving 9 bases between. Germline V gene sequence: CDR1 SGHTA, CDR2 FQGTGA. The CDR3 here is CASSDQVSYNEQFF. The CDR3, as DNA: TGTGCCAGCAGCGACCAGGTTTCCTACAATGAGCAGTTCTTC.

The gene calls are TRBV7-2 and TRBJ1-6; TRBD1 might be the D (5 bases). The CDR3 contains 14 residues. Germline V gives CDR1 SGHTA, CDR2 FQGNSA. V dropped 1 base and J dropped 9 bases, with 10 bases sitting between them. Here the CDR3 reads CASSLVRDLSPLHF. In DNA form, the CDR3 reads TGTGCCAGCAGCTTAGTACGGGACCTTTCACCCCTCCACTTT.

The chain combines TRBV4-2 with TRBJ1-1; 8 bases line up with TRBD1. The junction had 8 bases not matched to a gene; V was cut back by 0 bases and J by 8 bases. The CDR3 runs to 15 residues. CDR1 and CDR2 (germline): LGHNA, YNFKEQ. CDR3 in amino acids: CASSQDQGARREAFF. Here the CDR3 DNA reads TGTGCCAGCAGCCAAGATCAGGGGGCGCGACGAGAAGCTTTCTTT.

The rearrangement links TRBV2 to TRBJ1-3; a possible D gene is TRBD1 (5 bases). CDR3 size: 14 residues. Germline-derived CDR1 and CDR2 are SNHLY and FYNNEI. V lost 3 bases and J 4 bases, leaving 10 bases between the germline ends. The CDR3 loop is CASSDQGAGNTIYF. DNA of the CDR3: TGTGCCAGCAGTGATCAGGGCGCAGGAAACACCATATATTTT. The full variable domain, its missing parts supplied by reference TRBV2 and TRBJ1-3, is EPEVTQTPSHQVTQMGQEVILRCVPISNHLYFYWYRQILGQKVEFLVSFYNNEISEKSEIFDDQFSVERPDGSNFTLKIRSTKLEDSAMYFCASSDQGAGNTIYFGEGSWLTVV.

V usage is TRBV5-1 and J usage is TRBJ1-1; D perhaps matches TRBD1 (5 bases). The ends were cut back, 4 bases at V and 0 bases at J, with 13 bases in the middle. In germline, CDR1 is SGHRS, CDR2 YFSETQ. This CDR3 is built from 15 residues. CDR3 protein: CASSRGDGMNTEAFF. CDR3 DNA sequence: TGCGCCAGCAGCCGGGGCGACGGCATGAACACTGAAGCTTTCTTT.